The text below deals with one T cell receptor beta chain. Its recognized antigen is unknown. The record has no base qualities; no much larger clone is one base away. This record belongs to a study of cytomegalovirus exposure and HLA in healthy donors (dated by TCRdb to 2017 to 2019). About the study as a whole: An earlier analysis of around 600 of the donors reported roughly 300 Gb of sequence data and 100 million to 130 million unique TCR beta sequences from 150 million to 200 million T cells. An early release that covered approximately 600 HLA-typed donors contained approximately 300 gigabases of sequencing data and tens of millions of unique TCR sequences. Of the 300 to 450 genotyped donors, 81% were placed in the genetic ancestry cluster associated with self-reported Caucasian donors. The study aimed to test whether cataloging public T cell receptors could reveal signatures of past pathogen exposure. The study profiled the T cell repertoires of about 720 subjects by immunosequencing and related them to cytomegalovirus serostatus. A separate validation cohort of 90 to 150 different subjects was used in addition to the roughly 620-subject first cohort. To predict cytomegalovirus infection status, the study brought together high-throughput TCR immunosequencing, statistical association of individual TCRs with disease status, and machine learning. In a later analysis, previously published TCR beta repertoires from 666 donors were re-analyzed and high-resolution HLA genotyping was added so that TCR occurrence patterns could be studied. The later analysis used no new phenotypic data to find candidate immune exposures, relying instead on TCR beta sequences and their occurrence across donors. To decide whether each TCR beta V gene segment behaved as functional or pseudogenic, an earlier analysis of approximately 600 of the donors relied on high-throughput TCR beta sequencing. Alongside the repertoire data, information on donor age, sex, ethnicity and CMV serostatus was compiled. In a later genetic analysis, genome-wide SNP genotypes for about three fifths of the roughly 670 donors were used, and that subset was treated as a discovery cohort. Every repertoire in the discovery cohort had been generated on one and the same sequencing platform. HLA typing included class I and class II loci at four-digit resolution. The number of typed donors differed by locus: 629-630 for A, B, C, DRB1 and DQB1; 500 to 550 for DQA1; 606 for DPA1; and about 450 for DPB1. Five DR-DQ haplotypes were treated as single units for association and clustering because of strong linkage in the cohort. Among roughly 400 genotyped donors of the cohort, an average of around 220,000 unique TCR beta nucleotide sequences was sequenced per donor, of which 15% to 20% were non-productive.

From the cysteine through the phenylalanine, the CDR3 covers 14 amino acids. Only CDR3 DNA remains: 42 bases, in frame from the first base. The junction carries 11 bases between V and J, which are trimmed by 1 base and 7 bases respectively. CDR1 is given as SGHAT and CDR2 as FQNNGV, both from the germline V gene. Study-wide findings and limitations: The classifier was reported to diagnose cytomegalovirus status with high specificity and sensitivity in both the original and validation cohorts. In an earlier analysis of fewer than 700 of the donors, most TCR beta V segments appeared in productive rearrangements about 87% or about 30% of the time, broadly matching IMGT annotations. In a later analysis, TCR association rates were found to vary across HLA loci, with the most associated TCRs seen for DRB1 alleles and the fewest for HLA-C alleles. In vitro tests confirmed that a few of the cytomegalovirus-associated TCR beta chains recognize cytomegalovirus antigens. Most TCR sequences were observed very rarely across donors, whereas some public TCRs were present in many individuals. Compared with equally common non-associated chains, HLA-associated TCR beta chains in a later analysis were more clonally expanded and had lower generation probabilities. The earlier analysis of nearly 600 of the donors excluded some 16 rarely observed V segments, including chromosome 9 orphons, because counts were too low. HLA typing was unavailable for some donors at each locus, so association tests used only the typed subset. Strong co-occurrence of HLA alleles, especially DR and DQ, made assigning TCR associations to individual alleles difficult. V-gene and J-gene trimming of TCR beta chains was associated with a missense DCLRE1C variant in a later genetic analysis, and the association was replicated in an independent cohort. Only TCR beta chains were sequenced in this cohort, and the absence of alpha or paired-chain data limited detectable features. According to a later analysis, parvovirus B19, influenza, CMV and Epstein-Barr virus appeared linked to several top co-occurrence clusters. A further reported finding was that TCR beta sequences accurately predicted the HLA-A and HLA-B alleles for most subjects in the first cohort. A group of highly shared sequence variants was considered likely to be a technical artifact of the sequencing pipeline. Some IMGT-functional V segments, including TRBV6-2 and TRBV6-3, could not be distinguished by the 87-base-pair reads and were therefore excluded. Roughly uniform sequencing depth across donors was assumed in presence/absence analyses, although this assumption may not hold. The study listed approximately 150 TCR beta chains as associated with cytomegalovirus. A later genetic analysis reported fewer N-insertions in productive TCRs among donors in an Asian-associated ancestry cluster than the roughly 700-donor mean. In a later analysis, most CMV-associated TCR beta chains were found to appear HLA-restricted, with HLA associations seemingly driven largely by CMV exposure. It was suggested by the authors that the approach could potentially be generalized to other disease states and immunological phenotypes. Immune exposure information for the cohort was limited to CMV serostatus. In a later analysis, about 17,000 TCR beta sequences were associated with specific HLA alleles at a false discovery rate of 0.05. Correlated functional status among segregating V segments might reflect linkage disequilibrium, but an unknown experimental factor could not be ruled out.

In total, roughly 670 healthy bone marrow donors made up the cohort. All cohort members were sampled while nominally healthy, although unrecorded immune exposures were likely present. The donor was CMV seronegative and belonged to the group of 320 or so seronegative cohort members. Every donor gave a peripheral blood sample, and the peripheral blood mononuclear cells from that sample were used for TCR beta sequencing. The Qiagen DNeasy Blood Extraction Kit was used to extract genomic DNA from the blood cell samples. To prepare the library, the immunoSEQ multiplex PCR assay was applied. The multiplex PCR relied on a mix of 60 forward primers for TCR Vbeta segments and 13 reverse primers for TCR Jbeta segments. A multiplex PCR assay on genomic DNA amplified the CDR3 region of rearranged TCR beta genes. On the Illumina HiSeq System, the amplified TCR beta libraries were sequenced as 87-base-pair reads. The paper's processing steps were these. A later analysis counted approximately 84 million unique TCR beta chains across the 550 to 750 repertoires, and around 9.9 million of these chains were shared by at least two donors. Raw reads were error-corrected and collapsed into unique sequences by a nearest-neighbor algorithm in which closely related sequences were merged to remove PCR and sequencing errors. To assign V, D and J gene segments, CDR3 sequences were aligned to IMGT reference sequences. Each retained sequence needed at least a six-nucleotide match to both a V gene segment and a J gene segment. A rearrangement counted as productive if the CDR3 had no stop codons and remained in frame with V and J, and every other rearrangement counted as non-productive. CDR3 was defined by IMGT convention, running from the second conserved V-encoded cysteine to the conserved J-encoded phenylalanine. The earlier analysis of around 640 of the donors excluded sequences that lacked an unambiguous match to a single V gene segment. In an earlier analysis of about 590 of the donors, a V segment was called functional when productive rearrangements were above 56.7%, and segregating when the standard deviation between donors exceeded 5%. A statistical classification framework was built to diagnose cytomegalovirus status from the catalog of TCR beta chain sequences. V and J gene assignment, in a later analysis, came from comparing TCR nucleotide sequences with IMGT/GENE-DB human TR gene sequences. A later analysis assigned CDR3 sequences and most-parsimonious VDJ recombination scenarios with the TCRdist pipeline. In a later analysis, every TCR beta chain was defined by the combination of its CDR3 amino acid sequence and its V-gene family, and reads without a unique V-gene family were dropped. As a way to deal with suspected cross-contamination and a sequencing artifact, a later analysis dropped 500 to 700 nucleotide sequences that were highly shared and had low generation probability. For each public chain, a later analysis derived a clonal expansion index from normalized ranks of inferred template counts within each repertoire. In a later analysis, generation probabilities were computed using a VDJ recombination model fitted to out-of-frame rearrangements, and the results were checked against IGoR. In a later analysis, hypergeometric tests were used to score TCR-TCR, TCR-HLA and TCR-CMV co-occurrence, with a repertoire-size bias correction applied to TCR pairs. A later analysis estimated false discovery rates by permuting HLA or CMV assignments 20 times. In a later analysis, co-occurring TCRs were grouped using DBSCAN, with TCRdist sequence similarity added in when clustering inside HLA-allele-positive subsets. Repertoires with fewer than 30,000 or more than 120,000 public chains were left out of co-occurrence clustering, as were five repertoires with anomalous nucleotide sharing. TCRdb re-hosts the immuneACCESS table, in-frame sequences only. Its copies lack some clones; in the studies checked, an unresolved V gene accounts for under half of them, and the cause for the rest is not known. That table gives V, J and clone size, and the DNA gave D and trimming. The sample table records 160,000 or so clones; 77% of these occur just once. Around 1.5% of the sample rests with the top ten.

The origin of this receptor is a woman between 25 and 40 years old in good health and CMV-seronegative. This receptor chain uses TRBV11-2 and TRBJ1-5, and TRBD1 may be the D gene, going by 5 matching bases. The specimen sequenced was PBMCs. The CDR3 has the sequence CASSLVQGGQPQHF. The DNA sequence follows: TGTGCCAGCAGCTTAGTCCAGGGAGGCCAGCCCCAGCATTTT.